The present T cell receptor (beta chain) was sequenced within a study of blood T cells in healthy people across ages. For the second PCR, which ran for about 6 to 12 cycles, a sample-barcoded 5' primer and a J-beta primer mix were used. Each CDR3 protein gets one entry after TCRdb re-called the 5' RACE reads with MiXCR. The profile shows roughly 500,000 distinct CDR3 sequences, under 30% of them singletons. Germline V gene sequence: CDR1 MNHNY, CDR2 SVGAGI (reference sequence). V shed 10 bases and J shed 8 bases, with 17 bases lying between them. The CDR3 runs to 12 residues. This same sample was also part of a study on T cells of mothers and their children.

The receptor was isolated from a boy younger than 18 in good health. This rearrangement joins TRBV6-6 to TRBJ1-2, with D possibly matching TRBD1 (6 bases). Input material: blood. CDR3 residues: CAIPGGPFGYTF. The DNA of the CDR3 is TGTGCCATCCCCGGGGGCCCTTTCGGCTACACCTTC.